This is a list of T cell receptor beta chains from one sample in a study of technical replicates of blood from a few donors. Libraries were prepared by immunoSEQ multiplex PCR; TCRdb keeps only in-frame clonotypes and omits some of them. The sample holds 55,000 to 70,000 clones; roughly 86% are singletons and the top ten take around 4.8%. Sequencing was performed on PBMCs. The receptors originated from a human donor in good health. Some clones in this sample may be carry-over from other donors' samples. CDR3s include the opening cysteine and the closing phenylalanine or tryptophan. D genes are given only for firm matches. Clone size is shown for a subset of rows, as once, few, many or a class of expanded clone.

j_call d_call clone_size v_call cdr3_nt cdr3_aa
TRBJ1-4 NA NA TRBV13 TGTGCCAGCAGCTTCGGGGGGCTCGCAACTAATGAAAAACTGTTTTTT CASSFGGLATNEKLFF
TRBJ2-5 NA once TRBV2 TGTGCCAGCAGCACTAGTAATGTCGGGCAAGAGACCCAGTACTTC CASSTSNVGQETQYF
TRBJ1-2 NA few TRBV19 TGTGCCAGTAGTTCCAAGGGGTTGATGCGAGGCTACACCTTC CASSSKGLMRGYTF
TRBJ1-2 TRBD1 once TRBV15 TGTGCCACCAGCCCCGACAGGGTAGGAGGCTACACCTTC CATSPDRVGGYTF
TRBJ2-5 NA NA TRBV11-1 TGTGCCAGCAGCGACACGGGACTGAAAGAGACCCAGTACTTC CASSDTGLKETQYF
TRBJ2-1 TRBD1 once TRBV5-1 TGCGCCAGCAGCGGAGACAGGGTGTCCCAGTTCTTC CASSGDRVSQFF
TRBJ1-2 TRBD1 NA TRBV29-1 TGCAGCGTTCCGGACAGGGAATATGGCTACACCTTC CSVPDREYGYTF
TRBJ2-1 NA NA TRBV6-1 TGTGCCAGCAGTGAGTCGGTGACACTAGCCAACAATGAGCAGTTCTTC CASSESVTLANNEQFF
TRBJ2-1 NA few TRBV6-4 TGTGCCAGCAGTGAAGGGGGGGACTACAATGAGCAGTTCTTC CASSEGGDYNEQFF
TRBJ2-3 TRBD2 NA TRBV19 TGTGCCAGTAGTATTGGGGGCGGGGGGGTGGTAGATACGCAGTATTTT CASSIGGGGVVDTQYF
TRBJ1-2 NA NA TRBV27 TGTGCCAGCAGTTCCGGTTGGGGCCTTAACTATGGCTACACCTTC CASSSGWGLNYGYTF
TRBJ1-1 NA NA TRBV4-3 TGCGCCAGCAGCCCCGAGATCGACAGGAACACTGAAGCTTTCTTT CASSPEIDRNTEAFF
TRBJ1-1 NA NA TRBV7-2 TGTGCCAGCAGCTTGAAAGGCGGTACTGAAGCTTTCTTT CASSLKGGTEAFF
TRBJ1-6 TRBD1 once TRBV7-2 TGTGCCAGCAGCTTAGTCCCGACAGGGCAGCCACCCCTCCACTTT CASSLVPTGQPPLHF
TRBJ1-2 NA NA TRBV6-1 TGTGCCAGCAGTGAAGGATACCGAGCTATTAACTATGGCTACACCTTC CASSEGYRAINYGYTF
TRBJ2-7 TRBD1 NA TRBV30 TGTGCCTGGGATTCCGGGACAGGGGTATACGAGCAGTACTTC CAWDSGTGVYEQYF
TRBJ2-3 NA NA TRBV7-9 TGTGCCAGCAGCTTATATATTGGGGCAGTCACAGATACGCAGTATTTT CASSLYIGAVTDTQYF
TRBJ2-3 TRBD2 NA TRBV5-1 TGCGCCAGCAGCTTTAATCCTAAGGGACTAGCGGGGGGCACAGATACGCAGTATTTT CASSFNPKGLAGGTDTQYF
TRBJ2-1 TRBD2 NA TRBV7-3 TGTGCCAGCAGCAGCACTAGCGGGAGAATCGGTGAGCAGTTCTTC CASSSTSGRIGEQFF
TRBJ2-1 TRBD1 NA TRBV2 TGTGCCAGCAGTGTCGGGCAGGGGGCGCGCAATGAGCAGTTCTTC CASSVGQGARNEQFF
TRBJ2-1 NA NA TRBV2 TGTGCCAGCAGTGGAAGAATAAGCGGTACCTACAATGAGCAGTTCTTC CASSGRISGTYNEQFF
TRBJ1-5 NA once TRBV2 TGTGCCAGCAGGAGGGACATGAGCAATCAGCCCCAGCATTTT CASRRDMSNQPQHF
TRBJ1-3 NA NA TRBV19 TGTGCCAGTAACGACAGGAACTCTGGAAACACCATATATTTT CASNDRNSGNTIYF
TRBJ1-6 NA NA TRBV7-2 TGTGCCAGCAGCTTAGGGTCTCGGGGGGCTGATAATTCACCCCTCCACTTT CASSLGSRGADNSPLHF
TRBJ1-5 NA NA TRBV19 TGTGCCAGTAGTATAATCGGGAATCAGCCCCAGCATTTT CASSIIGNQPQHF
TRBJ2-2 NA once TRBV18 TGTGCCAGCTCCCTTGAGCGTTTGGCCCCTACGAACACCGGGGAGCTGTTTTTT CASSLERLAPTNTGELFF
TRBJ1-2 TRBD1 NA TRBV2 TGTGCCAGCAGAGAGGCCCCGGGACAGAACTATGGCTACACCTTC CASREAPGQNYGYTF